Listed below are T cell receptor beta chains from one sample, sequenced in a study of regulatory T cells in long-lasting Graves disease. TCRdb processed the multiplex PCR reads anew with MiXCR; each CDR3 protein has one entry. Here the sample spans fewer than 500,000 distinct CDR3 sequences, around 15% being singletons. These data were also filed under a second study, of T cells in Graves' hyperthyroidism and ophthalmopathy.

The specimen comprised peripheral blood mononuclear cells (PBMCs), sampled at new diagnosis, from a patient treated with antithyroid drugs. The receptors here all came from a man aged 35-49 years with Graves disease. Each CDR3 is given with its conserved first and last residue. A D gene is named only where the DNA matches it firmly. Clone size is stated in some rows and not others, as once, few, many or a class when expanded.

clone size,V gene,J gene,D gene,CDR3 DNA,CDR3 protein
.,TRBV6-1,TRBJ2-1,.,TGTGCCAGCAGTGAAGGGAGGTCAGCGTTCTCCTACAATGAGCAGTTCTTC,CASSEGRSAFSYNEQFF
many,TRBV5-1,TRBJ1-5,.,TGCGCCAGCAGCAGACGGGGAGAGCCCAATCAGCCCCAGCATTTT,CASSRRGEPNQPQHF
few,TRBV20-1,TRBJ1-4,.,TGCAGTGCTAAACAGACGGGCGGTGGGGAAAAACTGTTTTTT,CSAKQTGGGEKLFF
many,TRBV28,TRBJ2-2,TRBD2,TGTGCCAGCAGTTTATTCGTAGTACGCCAACCAGCGGGAGCAAACACCGGGGAGCTGTTTTTT,CASSLFVVRQPAGANTGELFF
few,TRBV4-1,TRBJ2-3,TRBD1,TGCGCCAGCAGCCAACGACAGGGTGCGGTCCCAGATACGCAGTATTTT,CASSQRQGAVPDTQYF
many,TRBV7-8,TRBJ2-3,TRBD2,TGTGCCAGCAACTTCGGAGCGGGAGTCACAGATACGCAGTATTTT,CASNFGAGVTDTQYF
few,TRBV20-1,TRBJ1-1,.,TGCAGTGCTAGAAAGGGCCCTACTGAAGCTTTCTTT,CSARKGPTEAFF
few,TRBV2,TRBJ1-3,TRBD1,TGTGCCAGCGGGGACAGCTTTAGCTCTGGAAACACCATATATTTT,CASGDSFSSGNTIYF
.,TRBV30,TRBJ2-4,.,TGTGCCTGGAGTGGGAATGGGGCAGCCACTCAGTACTTC,CAWSGNGAATQYF
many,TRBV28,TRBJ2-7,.,TGTGCCAGCAGTCCTAGGACTACCCCTGGCGAGCAGTACTTC,CASSPRTTPGEQYF
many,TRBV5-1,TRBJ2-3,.,TGCGCCAGCACTCTGTCCAGGGTTGATACGCAGTATTTT,CASTLSRVDTQYF
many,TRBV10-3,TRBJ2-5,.,TGTGCCATCAGTGAGCGGTGGACGGAGGAAGAGACCCAGTACTTC,CAISERWTEEETQYF
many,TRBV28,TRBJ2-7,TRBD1,TGTGCCAGCAGTAGATGGACAGGGAGCTACGAGCAGTACTTC,CASSRWTGSYEQYF
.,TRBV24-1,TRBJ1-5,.,TGTGCCACCAGTGAGCAGGATGAGGCCCAGCATTTT,CATSEQDEAQHF
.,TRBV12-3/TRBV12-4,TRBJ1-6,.,TGTGCCAGCAAACCCGGGACCGACAATTCACCCCTCCACTTT,CASKPGTDNSPLHF
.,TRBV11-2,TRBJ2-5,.,TGTGCCAGCAGCTTCCCGGGAGTAGAGACCCAGTACTTC,CASSFPGVETQYF
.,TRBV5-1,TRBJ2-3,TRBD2,TGCGCCAGCAGCTTGGGCCTAGCGGGATATACGCAGTATTTT,CASSLGLAGYTQYF
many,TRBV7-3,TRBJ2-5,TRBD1,TGTGCCAGCAGCGCAGCAGGGGGCTGGCAGACCCAGTACTTC,CASSAAGGWQTQYF
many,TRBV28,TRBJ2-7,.,TGTGCCAGCAGTTTATGGCAACCTGACTCGGGCGGAGACTACGAGCAGTACTTC,CASSLWQPDSGGDYEQYF
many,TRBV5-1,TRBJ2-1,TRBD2,TGCGCCAGCAGCACTGGACTAGCGGATTACAATGAGCAGTTCTTC,CASSTGLADYNEQFF
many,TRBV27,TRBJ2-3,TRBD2,TGTGCCAGCACCCAAATAGGACTAGCGGGACCAGATACGCAGTATTTT,CASTQIGLAGPDTQYF
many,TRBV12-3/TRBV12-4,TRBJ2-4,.,TGTGCCAGCGGCCTCGACAAAAACATTCAGTACTTC,CASGLDKNIQYF
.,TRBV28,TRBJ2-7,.,TGTGCCAGCAGTTCCCCGGGGACGGGAACACTAATACTTACCTACGAGCAGTACTTC,CASSSPGTGTLILTYEQYF
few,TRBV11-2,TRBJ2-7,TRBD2,TGTGCCAGCAGCCGACTAGCGGCCCAAAAATACGAGCAGTACTTC,CASSRLAAQKYEQYF
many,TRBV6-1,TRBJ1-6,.,TGTGCCAGCAGGGACCGAAGGAGCTCCTATAATTCACCCCTCCACTTT,CASRDRRSSYNSPLHF
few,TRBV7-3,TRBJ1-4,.,TGTGCCAGCAGCCCCACTACTGAAGCAACTAATGAAAAACTGTTTTTT,CASSPTTEATNEKLFF
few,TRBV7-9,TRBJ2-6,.,TGTGCCAGCAGCCTCCGGGAGCGAGAAGCCAACGTCCTGACTTTC,CASSLREREANVLTF
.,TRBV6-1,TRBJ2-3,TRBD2,TGTGCCAGCACTCCAGGGACTAGCGGACCCTGGAGAACAGATACGCAGTATTTT,CASTPGTSGPWRTDTQYF
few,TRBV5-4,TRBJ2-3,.,TGTGCCAGCAGCTTGGAGGGCAGGGTGGATACGCAGTATTTT,CASSLEGRVDTQYF
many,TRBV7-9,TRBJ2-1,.,TGTGCCAGCAGCTTAGCAGTGAGTATTATCGGGGATGAGCAGTTCTTC,CASSLAVSIIGDEQFF
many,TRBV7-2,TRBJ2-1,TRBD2,TGTGCCAGCAGCCGCAGCGGGAGTCGGCATGAGCAGTTCTTC,CASSRSGSRHEQFF
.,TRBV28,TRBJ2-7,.,TGTGCCAGCAGCTCCATGGGCGAGCAGTACTTC,CASSSMGEQYF
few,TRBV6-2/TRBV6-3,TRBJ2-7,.,TGTGCCATCAAGTCCCCGACGGGGCACTCCTACGAGCAGTACTTC,CAIKSPTGHSYEQYF
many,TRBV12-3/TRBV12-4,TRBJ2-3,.,TGTGCCAGCAGTTTAGAGGGACCAGGGAGCACAGATACGCAGTATTTT,CASSLEGPGSTDTQYF
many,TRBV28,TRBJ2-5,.,TGTGCCAGCAGTCCACCCCCCAGGGTTGGGGAGACCCAGTACTTC,CASSPPPRVGETQYF